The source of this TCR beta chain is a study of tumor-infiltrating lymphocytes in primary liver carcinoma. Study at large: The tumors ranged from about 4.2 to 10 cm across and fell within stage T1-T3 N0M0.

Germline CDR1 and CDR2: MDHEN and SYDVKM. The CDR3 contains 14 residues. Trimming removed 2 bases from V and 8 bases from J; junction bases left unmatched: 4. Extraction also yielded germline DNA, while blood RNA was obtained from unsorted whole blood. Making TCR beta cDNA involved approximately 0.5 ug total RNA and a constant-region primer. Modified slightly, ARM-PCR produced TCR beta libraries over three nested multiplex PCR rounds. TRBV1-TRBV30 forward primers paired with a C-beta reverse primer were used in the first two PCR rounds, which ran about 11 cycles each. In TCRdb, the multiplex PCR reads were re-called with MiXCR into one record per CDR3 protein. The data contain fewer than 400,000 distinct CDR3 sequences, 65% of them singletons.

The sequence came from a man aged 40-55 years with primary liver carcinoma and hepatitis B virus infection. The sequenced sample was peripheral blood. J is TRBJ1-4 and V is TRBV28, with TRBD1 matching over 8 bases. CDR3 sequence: CASSLRDRFEKLFF. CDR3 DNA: TGTGCCAGCAGTTTAAGGGACAGGTTCGAAAAACTGTTTTTT.